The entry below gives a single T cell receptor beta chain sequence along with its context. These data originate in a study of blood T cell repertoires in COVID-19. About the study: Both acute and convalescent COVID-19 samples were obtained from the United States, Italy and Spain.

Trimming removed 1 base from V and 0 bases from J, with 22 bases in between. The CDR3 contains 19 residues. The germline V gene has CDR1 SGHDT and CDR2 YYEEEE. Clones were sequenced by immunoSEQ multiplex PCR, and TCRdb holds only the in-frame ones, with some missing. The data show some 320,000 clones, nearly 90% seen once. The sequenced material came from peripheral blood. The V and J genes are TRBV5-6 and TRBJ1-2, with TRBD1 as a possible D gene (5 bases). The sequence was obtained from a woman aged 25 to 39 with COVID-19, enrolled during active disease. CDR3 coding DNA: TGTGCCAGCAGCTTGCGTAGGGGAAGGGTCAAGTGGTCTAACTATGGCTACACCTTC. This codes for CASSLRRGRVKWSNYGYTF. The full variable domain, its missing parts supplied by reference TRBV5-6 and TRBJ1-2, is DAGVTQSPTHLIKTRGQQVTLRCSPKSGHDTVSWYQQALGQGPQFIFQYYEEEERQRGNFPDRFSGHQFPNYSSELNVNALLLGDSALYLCASSLRRGRVKWSNYGYTFGSGTRLTVV.